The TCR beta chain under discussion was sequenced for a study of T cell repertoires in cytomegalovirus infection. TCRdb recomputed calls from the reads with MiXCR, one row per CDR3 protein. Among about 400,000 distinct CDR3 sequences listed, over 15% were seen once. This clonotype appeared many times. An end of the junction does not agree with germline; a read error may underlie this. The germline V gene encodes CDR1 SGHRS and CDR2 YFSETQ. The CDR3 runs 15 residues. The source material was PBMCs. The chain couples TRBV5-1 to TRBJ2-1, with 7 bases lining up with TRBD2. The receptor comes from a human donor in good health (CMV status not recorded). Some clones in this sample may be carry-over from other donors' samples. CDR3 bases: TGTGCCAGCAGCTTTTCGGGAGGTCCCTACAATGAGCAGTTCTTC. Translated, it gives CASSFSGGPYNEQFF.